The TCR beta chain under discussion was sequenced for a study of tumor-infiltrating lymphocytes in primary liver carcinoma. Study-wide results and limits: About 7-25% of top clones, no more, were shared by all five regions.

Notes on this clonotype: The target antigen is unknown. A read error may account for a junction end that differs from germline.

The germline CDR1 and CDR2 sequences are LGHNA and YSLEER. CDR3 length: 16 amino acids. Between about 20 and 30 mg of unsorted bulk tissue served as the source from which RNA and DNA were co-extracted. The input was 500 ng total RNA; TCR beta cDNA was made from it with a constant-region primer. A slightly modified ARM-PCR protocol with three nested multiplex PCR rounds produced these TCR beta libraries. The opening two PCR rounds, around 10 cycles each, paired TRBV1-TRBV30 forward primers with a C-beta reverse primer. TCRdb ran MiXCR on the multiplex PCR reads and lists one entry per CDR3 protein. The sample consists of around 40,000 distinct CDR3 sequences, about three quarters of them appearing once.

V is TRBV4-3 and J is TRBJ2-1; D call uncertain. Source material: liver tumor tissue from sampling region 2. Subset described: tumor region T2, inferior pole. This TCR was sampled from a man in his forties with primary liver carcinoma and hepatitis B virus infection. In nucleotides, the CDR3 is TGTGCCAACAACCAAGATCCCTACTCAGAATACAATGATCAGTTCTTC. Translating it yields CANNQDPYSEYNDQFF.